This T cell receptor (beta chain) is from a study of T-cell reconstitution after alpha-beta-depleted transplantation in children. CDR3 size: 18 residues. Germline V gene data show CDR1 as SGHAT and CDR2 as FQDESV (reference sequence). The V end lost 4 bases, the J end lost 0 bases, and 16 bases lay between the germline ends. TCRbeta library construction was performed incorporating unique molecular identifiers. TCRdb redid the calling of the PCR reads with MiXCR, one entry per CDR3 protein. The data hold about 480,000 distinct CDR3 sequences, with around 13% observed a single time. Sample: PBMCs from the stem cell graft donor, taken from the stem cell graft. The receptor's source is a human donor who donated a stem cell graft to a child with combined immunodeficiency. The chain uses TRBV11-1 and TRBJ2-6; the D gene is possibly TRBD1 (6 bases). CDR3 in DNA: TGTGCCAGCAGCTCGCCGACGGACAGAAGCTCTGGGGCCAACGTCCTGACTTTC. Amino acid sequence: CASSSPTDRSSGANVLTF. Drawing the rest from reference TRBV11-1 and TRBJ2-6, the complete variable domain is EAEVAQSPRYKITEKSQAVAFWCDPISGHATLYWYRQILGQGPELLVQFQDESVVDDSQLPKDRFSAERLKGVDSTLKIQPAELGDSAMYLCASSSPTDRSSGANVLTFGAGSRLTVL.